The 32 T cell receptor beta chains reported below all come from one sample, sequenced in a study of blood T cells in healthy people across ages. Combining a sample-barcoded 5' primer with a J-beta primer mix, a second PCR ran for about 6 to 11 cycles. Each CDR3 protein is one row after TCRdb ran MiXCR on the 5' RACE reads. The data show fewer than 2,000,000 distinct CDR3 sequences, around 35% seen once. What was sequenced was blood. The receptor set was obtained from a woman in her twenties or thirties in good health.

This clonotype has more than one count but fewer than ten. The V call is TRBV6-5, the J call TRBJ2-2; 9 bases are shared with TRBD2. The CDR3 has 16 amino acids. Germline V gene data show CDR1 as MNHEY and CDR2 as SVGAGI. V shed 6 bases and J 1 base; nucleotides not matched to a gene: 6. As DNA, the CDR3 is TGTGCCAGCAGGGTGGGACTAGCCTGGAACACCGGGGAGCTGTTTTTT. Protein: CASRVGLAWNTGELFF.

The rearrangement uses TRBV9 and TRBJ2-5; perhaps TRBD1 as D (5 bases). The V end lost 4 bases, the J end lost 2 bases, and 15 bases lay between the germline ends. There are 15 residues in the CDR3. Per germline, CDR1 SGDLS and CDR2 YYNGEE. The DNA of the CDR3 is TGTGCCAGCAGCTCCGGACACGGCTCTCAAGAGACCCAGTACTTC. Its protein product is CASSSGHGSQETQYF. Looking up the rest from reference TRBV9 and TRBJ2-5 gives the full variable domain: DSGVTQTPKHLITATGQRVTLRCSPRSGDLSVYWYQQSLDQGLQFLIQYYNGEERAKGNILERFSAQQFPDLHSELNLSSLELGDSALYFCASSSGHGSQETQYFGPGTRLLVL.

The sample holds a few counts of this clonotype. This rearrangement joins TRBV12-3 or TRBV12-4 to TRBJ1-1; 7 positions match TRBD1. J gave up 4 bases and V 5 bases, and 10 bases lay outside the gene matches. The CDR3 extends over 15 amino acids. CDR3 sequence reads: CASSPRDRVGTEAFF. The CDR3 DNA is TGTGCCAGCAGTCCAAGAGACAGGGTTGGCACTGAAGCTTTCTTT.

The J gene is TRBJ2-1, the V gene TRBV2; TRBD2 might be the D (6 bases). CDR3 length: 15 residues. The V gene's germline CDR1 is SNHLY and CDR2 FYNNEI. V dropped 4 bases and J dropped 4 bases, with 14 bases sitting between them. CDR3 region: CASSVREAPYNEQFF. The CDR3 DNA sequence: TGTGCCAGCAGTGTGAGGGAGGCTCCATACAATGAGCAGTTCTTC.

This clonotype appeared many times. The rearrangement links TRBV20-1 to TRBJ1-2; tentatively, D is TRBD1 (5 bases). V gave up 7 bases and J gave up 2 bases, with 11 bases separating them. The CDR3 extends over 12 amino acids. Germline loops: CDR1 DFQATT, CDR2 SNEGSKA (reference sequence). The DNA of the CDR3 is TGCAGTGGAGAGACAGCGAACTATGGCTACACCTTC. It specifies CSGETANYGYTF.

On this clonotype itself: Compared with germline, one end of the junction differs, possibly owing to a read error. CDR3: CVSRFQASTGELFF. The CDR3 DNA follows: TGTGTCAGCAGGTTCCAGGCCAGTACCGGGGAGCTGTTTTTT. The chain carries TRBV12-3 or TRBV12-4 and TRBJ2-2, with D hard to call. The CDR3 loop spans 14 amino acids.

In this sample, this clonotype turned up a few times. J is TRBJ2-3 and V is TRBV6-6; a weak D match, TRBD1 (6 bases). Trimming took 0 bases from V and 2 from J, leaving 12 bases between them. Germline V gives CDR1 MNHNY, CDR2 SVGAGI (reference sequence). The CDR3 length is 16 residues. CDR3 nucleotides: TGTGCCAGCAGTTACTCGAGACAGGACATCACAGATACGCAGTATTTT. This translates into CASSYSRQDITDTQYF.

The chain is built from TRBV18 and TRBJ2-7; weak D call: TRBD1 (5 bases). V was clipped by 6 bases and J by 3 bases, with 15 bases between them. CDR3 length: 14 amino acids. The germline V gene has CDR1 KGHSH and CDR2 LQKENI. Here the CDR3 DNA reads TGTGCCAGCTCGGGTCAGGGAAGATACTACGAGCAGTACTTC. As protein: CASSGQGRYYEQYF.

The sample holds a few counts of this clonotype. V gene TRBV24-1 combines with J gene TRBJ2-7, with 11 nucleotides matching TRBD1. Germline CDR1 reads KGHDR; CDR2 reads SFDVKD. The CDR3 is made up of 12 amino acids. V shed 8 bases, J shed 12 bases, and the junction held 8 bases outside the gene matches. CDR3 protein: CATTRGQGARYF. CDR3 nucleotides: TGTGCCACCACCCGAGGACAGGGGGCGCGGTACTTC.

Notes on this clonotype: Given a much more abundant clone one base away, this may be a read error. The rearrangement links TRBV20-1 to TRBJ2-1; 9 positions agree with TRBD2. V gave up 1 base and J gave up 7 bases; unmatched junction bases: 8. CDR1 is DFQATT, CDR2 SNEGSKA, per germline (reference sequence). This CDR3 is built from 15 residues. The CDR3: CSARVLGTSSNEQFF. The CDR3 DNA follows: TGCAGTGCTAGAGTTTTAGGGACTAGCAGTAATGAGCAGTTCTTC.

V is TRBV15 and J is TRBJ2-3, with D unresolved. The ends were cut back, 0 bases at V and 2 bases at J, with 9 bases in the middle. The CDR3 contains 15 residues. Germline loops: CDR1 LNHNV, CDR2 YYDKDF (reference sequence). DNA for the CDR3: TGTGCCACCAGCAGAGATCCCAGGCCCACAGATACGCAGTATTTT. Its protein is CATSRDPRPTDTQYF. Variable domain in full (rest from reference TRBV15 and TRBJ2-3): DAMVIQNPRYQVTQFGKPVTLSCSQTLNHNVMYWYQQKSSQAPKLLFHYYDKDFNNEADTPDNFQSRRPNTSFCFLDIRSPGLGDTAMYLCATSRDPRPTDTQYFGPGTRLTVL.

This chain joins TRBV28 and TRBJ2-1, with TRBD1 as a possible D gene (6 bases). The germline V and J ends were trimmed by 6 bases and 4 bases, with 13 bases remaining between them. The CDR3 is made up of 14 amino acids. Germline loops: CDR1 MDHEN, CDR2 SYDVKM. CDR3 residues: CASRTGQLYNEQFF. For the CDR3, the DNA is TGTGCCAGCAGGACCGGACAGTTATACAATGAGCAGTTCTTC. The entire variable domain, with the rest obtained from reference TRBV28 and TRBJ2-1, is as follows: DVKVTQSSRYLVKRTGEKVFLECVQDMDHENMFWYRQDPGLGLRLIYFSYDVKMKEKGDIPEGYSVSREKKERFSLILESASTNQTSMYLCASRTGQLYNEQFFGPGTRLTVL.

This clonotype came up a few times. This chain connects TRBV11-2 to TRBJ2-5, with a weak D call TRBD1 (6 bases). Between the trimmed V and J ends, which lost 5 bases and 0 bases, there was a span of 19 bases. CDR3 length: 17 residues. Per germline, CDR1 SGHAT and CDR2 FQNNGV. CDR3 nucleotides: TGTGCCAGCAGCCGAACCGGGACACTGACGTACCAAGAGACCCAGTACTTC. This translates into CASSRTGTLTYQETQYF.

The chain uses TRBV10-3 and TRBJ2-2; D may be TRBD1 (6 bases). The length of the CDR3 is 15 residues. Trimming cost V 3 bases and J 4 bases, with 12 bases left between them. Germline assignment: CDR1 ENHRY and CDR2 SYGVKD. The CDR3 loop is CAISERGIGTGELFF. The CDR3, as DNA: TGTGCCATCAGTGAAAGGGGGATCGGCACCGGGGAGCTGTTTTTT.

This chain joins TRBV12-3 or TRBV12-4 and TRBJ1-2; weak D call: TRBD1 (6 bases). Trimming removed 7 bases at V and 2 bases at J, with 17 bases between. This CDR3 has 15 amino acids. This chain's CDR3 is CASTIPPTGNYGYTF. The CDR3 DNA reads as TGTGCCAGCACGATACCCCCCACAGGGAACTATGGCTACACCTTC.

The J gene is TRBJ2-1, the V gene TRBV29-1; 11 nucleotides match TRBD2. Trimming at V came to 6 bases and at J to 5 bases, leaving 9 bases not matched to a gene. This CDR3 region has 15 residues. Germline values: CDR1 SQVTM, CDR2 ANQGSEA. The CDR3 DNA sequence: TGCAGCGTCCACCCTAGCGGGGGGTGGGACAATGAGCAGTTCTTC. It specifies CSVHPSGGWDNEQFF.

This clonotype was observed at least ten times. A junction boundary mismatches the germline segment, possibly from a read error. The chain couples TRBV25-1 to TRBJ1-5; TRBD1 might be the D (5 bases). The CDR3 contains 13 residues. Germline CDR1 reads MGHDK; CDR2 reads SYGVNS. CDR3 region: CASSGGSNQPQHF. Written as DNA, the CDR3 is TGCGCCAGCAGCGGGGGGAGCAATCAGCCCCAGCATTTT.

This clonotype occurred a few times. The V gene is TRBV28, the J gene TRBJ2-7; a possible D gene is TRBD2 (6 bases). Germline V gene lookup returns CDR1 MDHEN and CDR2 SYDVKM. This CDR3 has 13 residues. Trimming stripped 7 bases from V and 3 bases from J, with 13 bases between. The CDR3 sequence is CASKQNGGYEQYF. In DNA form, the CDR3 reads TGTGCCAGCAAACAAAACGGGGGCTACGAGCAGTACTTC.

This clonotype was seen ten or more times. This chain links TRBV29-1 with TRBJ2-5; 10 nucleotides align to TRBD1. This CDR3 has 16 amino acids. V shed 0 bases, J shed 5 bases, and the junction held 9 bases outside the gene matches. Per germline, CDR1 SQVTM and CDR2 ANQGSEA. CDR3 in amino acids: CSVEEGRQGAGETQYF. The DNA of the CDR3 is TGCAGCGTTGAAGAAGGGAGACAGGGGGCTGGGGAGACCCAGTACTTC.

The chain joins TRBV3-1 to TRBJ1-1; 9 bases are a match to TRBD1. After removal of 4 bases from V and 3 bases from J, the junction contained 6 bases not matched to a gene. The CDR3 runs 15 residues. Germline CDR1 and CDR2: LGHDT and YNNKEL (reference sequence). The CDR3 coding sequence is TGTGCCAGCAGCCTAATGGGACAGGGTTACACTGAAGCTTTCTTT. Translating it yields CASSLMGQGYTEAFF. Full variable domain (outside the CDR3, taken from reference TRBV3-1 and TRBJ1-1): DTAVSQTPKYLVTQMGNDKSIKCEQNLGHDTMYWYKQDSKKFLKIMFSYNNKELIINETVPNRFSPKSPDKAHLNLHINSLELGDSAVYFCASSLMGQGYTEAFFGQGTRLTVV.

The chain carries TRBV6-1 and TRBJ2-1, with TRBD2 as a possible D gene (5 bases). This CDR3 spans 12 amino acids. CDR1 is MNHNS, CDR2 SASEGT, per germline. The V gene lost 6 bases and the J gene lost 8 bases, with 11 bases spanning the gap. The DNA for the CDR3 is TGTGCCAGCAGCCTACCGCGGGATGAGCAGTTCTTC. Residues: CASSLPRDEQFF.

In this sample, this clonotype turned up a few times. The CDR3 region is CANGPRVPDTQYF. CDR3 DNA sequence: TGTGCCAACGGCCCGAGGGTGCCAGATACGCAGTATTTT. The chain couples TRBV6-1 to TRBJ2-3, with D perhaps matching TRBD2 (5 bases). The germline gives CDR1 MNHNS, CDR2 SASEGT. Between the trimmed V and J ends, which lost 10 bases and 4 bases, there was a span of 15 bases. The CDR3 is made up of 13 amino acids.

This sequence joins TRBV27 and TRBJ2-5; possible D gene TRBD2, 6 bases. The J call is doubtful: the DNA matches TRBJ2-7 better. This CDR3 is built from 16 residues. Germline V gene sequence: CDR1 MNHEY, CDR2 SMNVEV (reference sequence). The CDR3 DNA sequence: TGTGCCAGCAGTCTACGCCTTGGAGGGTCCCAAGGCGAGCAGTACTTC. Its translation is CASSLRLGGSQGEQYF.

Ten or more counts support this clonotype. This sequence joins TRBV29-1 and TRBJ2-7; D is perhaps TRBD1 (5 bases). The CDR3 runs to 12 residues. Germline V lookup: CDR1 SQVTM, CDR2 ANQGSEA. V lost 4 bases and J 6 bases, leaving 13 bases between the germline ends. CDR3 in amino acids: CSVVQQGSEQYF. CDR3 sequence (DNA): TGCAGCGTTGTCCAGCAGGGCTCCGAGCAGTACTTC.

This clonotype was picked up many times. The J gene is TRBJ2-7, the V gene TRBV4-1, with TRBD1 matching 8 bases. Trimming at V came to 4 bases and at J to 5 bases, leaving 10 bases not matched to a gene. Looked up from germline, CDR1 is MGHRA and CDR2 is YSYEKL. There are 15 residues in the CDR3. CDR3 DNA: TGCGCCAGCAGCCTCAACGCACCAGGGGGCGACGAGCAGTACTTC. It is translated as CASSLNAPGGDEQYF.

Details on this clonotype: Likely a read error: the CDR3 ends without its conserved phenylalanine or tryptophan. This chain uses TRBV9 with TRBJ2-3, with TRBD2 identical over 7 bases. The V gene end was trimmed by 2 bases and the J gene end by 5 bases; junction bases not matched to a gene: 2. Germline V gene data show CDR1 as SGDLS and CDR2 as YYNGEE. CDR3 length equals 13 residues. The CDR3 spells CASSVSSGDTQYL. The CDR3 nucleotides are TGTGCCAGCAGCGTGTCTAGCGGAGATACGCAGTATCTT.

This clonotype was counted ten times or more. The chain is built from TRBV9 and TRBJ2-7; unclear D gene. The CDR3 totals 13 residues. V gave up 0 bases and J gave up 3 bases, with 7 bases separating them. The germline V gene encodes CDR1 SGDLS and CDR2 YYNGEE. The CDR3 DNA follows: TGTGCCAGCAGCGTAGCGGCCGGCTACGAGCAGTACTTC. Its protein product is CASSVAAGYEQYF. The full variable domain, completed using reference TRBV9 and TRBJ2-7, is DSGVTQTPKHLITATGQRVTLRCSPRSGDLSVYWYQQSLDQGLQFLIQYYNGEERAKGNILERFSAQQFPDLHSELNLSSLELGDSALYFCASSVAAGYEQYFGPGTRLTVT.

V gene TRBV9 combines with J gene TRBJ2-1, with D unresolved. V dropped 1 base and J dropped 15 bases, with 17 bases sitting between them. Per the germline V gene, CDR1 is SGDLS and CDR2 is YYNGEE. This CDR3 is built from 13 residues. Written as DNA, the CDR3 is TGTGCCAGCAGCGTAACAATGGAGCCCCCGTGGTTCTTC. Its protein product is CASSVTMEPPWFF.

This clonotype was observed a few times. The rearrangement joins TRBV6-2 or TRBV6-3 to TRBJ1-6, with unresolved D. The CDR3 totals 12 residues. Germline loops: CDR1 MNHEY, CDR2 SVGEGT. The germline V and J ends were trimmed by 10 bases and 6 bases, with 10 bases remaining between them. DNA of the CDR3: TGTGCCACCGAAGGACGTAATTCACCCCTCCACTTT. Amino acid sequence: CATEGRNSPLHF.

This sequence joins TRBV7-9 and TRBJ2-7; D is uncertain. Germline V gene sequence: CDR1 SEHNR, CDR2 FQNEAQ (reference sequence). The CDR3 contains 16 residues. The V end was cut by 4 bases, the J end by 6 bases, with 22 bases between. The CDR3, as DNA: TGTGCCAGCAGCTCGACATCGGGCCAACTTGGTGGCGAGCAGTACTTC. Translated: CASSSTSGQLGGEQYF.

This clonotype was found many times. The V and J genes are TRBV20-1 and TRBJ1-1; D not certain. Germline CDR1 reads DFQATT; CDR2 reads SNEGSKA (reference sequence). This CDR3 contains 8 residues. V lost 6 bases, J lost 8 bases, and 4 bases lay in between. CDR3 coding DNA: TGCAGTGCCAAAGAAGCTTTCTTT. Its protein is CSAKEAFF.

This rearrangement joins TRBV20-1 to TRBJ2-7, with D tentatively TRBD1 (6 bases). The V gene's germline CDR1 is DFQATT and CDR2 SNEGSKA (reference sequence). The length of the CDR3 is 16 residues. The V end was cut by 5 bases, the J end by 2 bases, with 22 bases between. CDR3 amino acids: CSAGKINRVRAYEQYF. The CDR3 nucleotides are TGCAGTGCTGGAAAAATCAACAGGGTGCGGGCCTACGAGCAGTACTTC.